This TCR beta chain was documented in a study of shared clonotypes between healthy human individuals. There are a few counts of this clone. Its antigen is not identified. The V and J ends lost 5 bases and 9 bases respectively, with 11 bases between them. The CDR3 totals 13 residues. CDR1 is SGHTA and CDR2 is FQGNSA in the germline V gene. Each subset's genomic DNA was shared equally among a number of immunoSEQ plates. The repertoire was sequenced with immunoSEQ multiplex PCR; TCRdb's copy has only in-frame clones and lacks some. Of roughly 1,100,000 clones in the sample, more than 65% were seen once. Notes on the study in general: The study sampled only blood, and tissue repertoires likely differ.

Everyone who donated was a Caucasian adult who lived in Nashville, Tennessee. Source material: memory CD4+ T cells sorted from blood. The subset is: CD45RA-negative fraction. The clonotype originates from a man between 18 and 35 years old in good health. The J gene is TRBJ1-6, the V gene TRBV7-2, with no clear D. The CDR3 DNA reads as TGTGCCAGCAGCCCCCAGTCGCGTTCACCCCTCCACTTT. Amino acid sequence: CASSPQSRSPLHF. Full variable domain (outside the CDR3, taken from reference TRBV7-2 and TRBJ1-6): GAGVSQSPSNKVTEKGKDVELRCDPISGHTALYWYRQSLGQGLEFLIYFQGNSAPDKSGLPSDRFSAERTGGSVSTLTIQRTQQEDSAVYLCASSPQSRSPLHFGNGTRLTVT.